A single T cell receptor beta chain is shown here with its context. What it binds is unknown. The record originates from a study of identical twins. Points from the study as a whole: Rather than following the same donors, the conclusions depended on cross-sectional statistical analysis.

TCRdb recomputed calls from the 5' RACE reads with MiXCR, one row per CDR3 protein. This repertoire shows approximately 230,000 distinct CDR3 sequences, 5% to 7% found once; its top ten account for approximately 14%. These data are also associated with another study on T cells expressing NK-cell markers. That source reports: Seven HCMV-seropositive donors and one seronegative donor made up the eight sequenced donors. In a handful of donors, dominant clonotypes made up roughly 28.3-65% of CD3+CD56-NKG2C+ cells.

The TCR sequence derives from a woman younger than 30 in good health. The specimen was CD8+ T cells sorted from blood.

CDR3 DNA sequence: TGTGCCAGCACCAAGGGGCGGATCAATCAGCCCCAGCATTTT. The encoded protein is CASTKGRINQPQHF. This chain joins TRBV6-2 or TRBV6-3 and TRBJ1-5, with TRBD1 as a possible D gene (5 bases). The germline CDR1 and CDR2 sequences are MNHEY and SVGEGT. V was clipped by 7 bases and J by 3 bases, with 13 bases between them. This CDR3 is 14 amino acids long.